These T cell receptor beta chains were read from a single sample in a study of CD8+ T cells in alopecia areata. Measured with immunoSEQ multiplex PCR; TCRdb has only the in-frame clones, and not every one. The sample consists of over 200,000 clones, around three fifths of them appearing once. Sequenced material: CD4+ T cells sorted from blood, taken at week 4, from a patient treated with tofacitinib. The receptors originated from a human donor with alopecia areata. Both conserved end residues are part of each CDR3. D genes are given only for firm matches. Only part of the rows carry a size: once, few, many, or a class if the clone is expanded.

v_call: TRBV19; d_call: -; j_call: TRBJ2-3; clone_size: few; cdr3_aa: CASTLAWGADTQYF; cdr3_nt: TGTGCCAGTACCCTGGCCTGGGGCGCGGATACGCAGTATTTT
v_call: TRBV2; d_call: -; j_call: TRBJ2-5; clone_size: -; cdr3_aa: CASGGRETQYF; cdr3_nt: TGTGCCAGCGGGGGGCGAGAGACCCAGTACTTC
v_call: TRBV7-2; d_call: TRBD2; j_call: TRBJ2-5; clone_size: -; cdr3_aa: CASSSLAGTYQETQYF; cdr3_nt: TGTGCCAGCAGCTCCCTAGCGGGGACGTACCAAGAGACCCAGTACTTC
v_call: TRBV5-6; d_call: -; j_call: TRBJ1-1; clone_size: -; cdr3_aa: CASSFHRNTEAFF; cdr3_nt: TGTGCCAGCAGCTTCCACAGGAACACTGAAGCTTTCTTT
v_call: TRBV29-1; d_call: -; j_call: TRBJ2-3; clone_size: -; cdr3_aa: CSAGTRITDTQYF; cdr3_nt: TGCAGCGCCGGTACTAGGATCACAGATACGCAGTATTTT
v_call: TRBV30; d_call: -; j_call: TRBJ1-1; clone_size: -; cdr3_aa: CAWSVTRTGRDTEAFF; cdr3_nt: TGTGCCTGGAGTGTAACTCGTACAGGGAGGGACACTGAAGCTTTCTTT
v_call: TRBV7-2; d_call: -; j_call: TRBJ1-2; clone_size: -; cdr3_aa: CASSSRQRANYGYTF; cdr3_nt: TGTGCCAGCAGCTCCAGACAGAGAGCTAACTATGGCTACACCTTC
v_call: TRBV30; d_call: -; j_call: TRBJ2-3; clone_size: -; cdr3_aa: CAWRGGFSTDTQYF; cdr3_nt: TGTGCCTGGAGAGGGGGGTTTAGCACAGATACGCAGTATTTT
v_call: TRBV10-3; d_call: -; j_call: TRBJ2-7; clone_size: -; cdr3_aa: CATRTGTDGYEQYF; cdr3_nt: TGTGCCACCCGCACCGGGACGGATGGCTACGAGCAGTACTTC
v_call: TRBV5-1; d_call: TRBD1; j_call: TRBJ1-1; clone_size: once; cdr3_aa: CASSPGQGRRTEAFF; cdr3_nt: TGCGCCAGCAGCCCGGGACAGGGACGTCGCACTGAAGCTTTCTTT
v_call: TRBV5-1; d_call: TRBD1; j_call: TRBJ2-7; clone_size: -; cdr3_aa: CASTGQGRSEQYF; cdr3_nt: TGCGCCAGTACAGGACAGGGAAGGAGCGAGCAGTACTTC
v_call: TRBV4-3; d_call: -; j_call: TRBJ2-3; clone_size: few; cdr3_aa: CASSQDGLRTDTQYF; cdr3_nt: TGCGCCAGCAGCCAAGATGGTTTAAGGACAGATACGCAGTATTTT
v_call: TRBV10-2; d_call: -; j_call: TRBJ1-5; clone_size: once; cdr3_aa: CASSEGPPVRPQHF; cdr3_nt: TGCGCCAGCAGTGAGGGGCCCCCCGTGCGGCCCCAGCATTTT
v_call: TRBV30; d_call: TRBD1; j_call: TRBJ2-2; clone_size: once; cdr3_aa: CAWNPRSGQLATGELFF; cdr3_nt: TGTGCCTGGAATCCTCGATCGGGACAGTTAGCCACCGGGGAGCTGTTTTTT
v_call: TRBV7-2; d_call: -; j_call: TRBJ2-7; clone_size: -; cdr3_aa: CASSLAGGPQYEQYF; cdr3_nt: TGTGCCAGCAGCTTAGCGGGGGGGCCCCAATACGAGCAGTACTTC
v_call: TRBV30; d_call: TRBD1; j_call: TRBJ2-2; clone_size: -; cdr3_aa: CAWRTGPNTGELFF; cdr3_nt: TGTGCCTGGCGGACAGGGCCTAACACCGGGGAGCTGTTTTTT
v_call: TRBV6-1; d_call: -; j_call: TRBJ1-4; clone_size: -; cdr3_aa: CASLRDFYGGEKLFF; cdr3_nt: TGTGCCAGCCTCCGGGACTTCTACGGGGGGGAAAAACTGTTTTTT
v_call: TRBV5-6; d_call: -; j_call: TRBJ2-4; clone_size: -; cdr3_aa: CASSTTRGFQYF; cdr3_nt: TGTGCCAGCAGCACGACACGGGGATTTCAGTACTTC
v_call: TRBV9; d_call: -; j_call: TRBJ2-1; clone_size: -; cdr3_aa: CASSATGEAYNEQFF; cdr3_nt: TGTGCCAGCAGCGCTACAGGGGAGGCCTACAATGAGCAGTTCTTC
v_call: TRBV7-6; d_call: TRBD1; j_call: TRBJ1-4; clone_size: -; cdr3_aa: CASSLKQGANEKLFF; cdr3_nt: TGTGCCAGCAGCCTCAAACAGGGGGCTAATGAAAAACTGTTTTTT
v_call: TRBV20-1; d_call: TRBD1; j_call: TRBJ2-1; clone_size: -; cdr3_aa: CSATQGEQFF; cdr3_nt: TGCAGTGCTACACAGGGGGAGCAGTTCTTC
v_call: TRBV14; d_call: -; j_call: TRBJ2-2; clone_size: -; cdr3_aa: CASSQDRPIWGGPNTGELFF; cdr3_nt: TGTGCCAGCAGCCAAGATCGACCGATCTGGGGGGGCCCGAACACCGGGGAGCTGTTTTTT
v_call: TRBV18; d_call: -; j_call: TRBJ2-5; clone_size: -; cdr3_aa: CASSVTAQETQYF; cdr3_nt: TGTGCCAGCTCAGTGACAGCTCAAGAGACCCAGTACTTC
v_call: TRBV9; d_call: TRBD1; j_call: TRBJ1-1; clone_size: few; cdr3_aa: CASRPGQGTEAFF; cdr3_nt: TGTGCCAGCAGGCCGGGACAGGGTACTGAAGCTTTCTTT
v_call: TRBV6-5; d_call: -; j_call: TRBJ1-1; clone_size: -; cdr3_aa: CASSYKGSLNTEAFF; cdr3_nt: TGTGCCAGCAGTTACAAGGGGAGCCTGAACACTGAAGCTTTCTTT
v_call: TRBV27; d_call: -; j_call: TRBJ1-5; clone_size: once; cdr3_aa: CASSFTPYSNQPQHF; cdr3_nt: TGTGCCAGCAGTTTTACACCTTATAGCAATCAGCCCCAGCATTTT
v_call: TRBV5-6; d_call: -; j_call: TRBJ2-3; clone_size: -; cdr3_aa: CASSPVMGGEGTDTQYF; cdr3_nt: TGTGCCAGCAGCCCAGTCATGGGGGGTGAGGGAACAGATACGCAGTATTTT
v_call: TRBV29-1; d_call: -; j_call: TRBJ1-2; clone_size: -; cdr3_aa: CSVAPGLGVSGYTF; cdr3_nt: TGCAGCGTTGCCCCAGGATTAGGCGTCTCTGGCTACACCTTC
v_call: TRBV14; d_call: -; j_call: TRBJ1-2; clone_size: once; cdr3_aa: CASSQSGYGYTF; cdr3_nt: TGTGCCAGCAGCCAATCCGGCTATGGCTACACCTTC
v_call: TRBV6-5; d_call: TRBD1; j_call: TRBJ1-2; clone_size: -; cdr3_aa: CASSSTGNGYTF; cdr3_nt: TGTGCCAGCAGTTCGACAGGGAACGGCTACACCTTC
v_call: TRBV4-3; d_call: -; j_call: TRBJ2-6; clone_size: -; cdr3_aa: CASSHLKGGSGANVLTF; cdr3_nt: TGCGCCAGCAGCCACCTCAAAGGTGGTTCTGGGGCCAACGTCCTGACTTTC
v_call: TRBV30; d_call: -; j_call: TRBJ1-1; clone_size: -; cdr3_aa: CAWSVRGVNTEAFF; cdr3_nt: TGTGCCTGGAGTGTACGGGGTGTCAACACTGAAGCTTTCTTT
v_call: TRBV6-5; d_call: -; j_call: TRBJ1-1; clone_size: -; cdr3_aa: CASSYPLTENTEAFF; cdr3_nt: TGTGCCAGCAGTTACCCACTTACAGAGAACACTGAAGCTTTCTTT
v_call: TRBV6-5; d_call: -; j_call: TRBJ1-2; clone_size: -; cdr3_aa: CASSEQIYGYTF; cdr3_nt: TGTGCCAGCAGTGAACAAATCTATGGCTACACCTTC
v_call: TRBV23-1; d_call: -; j_call: TRBJ1-6; clone_size: -; cdr3_aa: CASSQPGGTDSPLHF; cdr3_nt: TGCGCCAGCAGTCAACCGGGAGGTACAGATTCACCCCTCCACTTT
v_call: TRBV7-9; d_call: -; j_call: TRBJ1-2; clone_size: -; cdr3_aa: CASSSGPERLSF; cdr3_nt: TGTGCCAGCAGCTCCGGGCCGGAGCGACTCTCCTTC
v_call: TRBV7-9; d_call: TRBD1; j_call: TRBJ1-1; clone_size: -; cdr3_aa: CASSLEGQVDKAFF; cdr3_nt: TGTGCCAGCAGCTTAGAAGGACAGGTAGACAAAGCTTTCTTT
v_call: TRBV30; d_call: -; j_call: TRBJ2-6; clone_size: few; cdr3_aa: CASGWANVLTF; cdr3_nt: TGTGCCTCCGGCTGGGCCAACGTCCTGACTTTC
v_call: TRBV18; d_call: -; j_call: TRBJ2-2; clone_size: few; cdr3_aa: CASSPGNTGELFF; cdr3_nt: TGTGCCAGCTCACCAGGGAACACCGGGGAGCTGTTTTTT
v_call: TRBV13; d_call: -; j_call: TRBJ2-7; clone_size: -; cdr3_aa: CASSLGPRGSYEQYF; cdr3_nt: TGTGCCAGCAGCTTAGGACCCCGGGGATCCTACGAGCAGTACTTC
v_call: TRBV4-2; d_call: -; j_call: TRBJ2-7; clone_size: -; cdr3_aa: CASSPLYEQYF; cdr3_nt: TGTGCCAGCAGCCCCCTCTACGAGCAGTACTTC
v_call: TRBV29-1; d_call: -; j_call: TRBJ2-7; clone_size: few; cdr3_aa: CSVEGLEISYEQYF; cdr3_nt: TGCAGCGTTGAAGGTCTTGAGATCTCCTACGAGCAGTACTTC
v_call: TRBV7-9; d_call: -; j_call: TRBJ1-5; clone_size: -; cdr3_aa: CASSLGSGISNQPQHF; cdr3_nt: TGTGCCAGCAGCTTAGGCTCAGGGATAAGCAATCAGCCCCAGCATTTT
v_call: TRBV4-1; d_call: TRBD2; j_call: TRBJ2-1; clone_size: -; cdr3_aa: CASSQEGGMTYNEQFF; cdr3_nt: TGCGCCAGCAGCCAAGAGGGGGGGATGACCTACAATGAGCAGTTCTTC
v_call: TRBV28; d_call: -; j_call: TRBJ2-3; clone_size: -; cdr3_aa: CASLGATDTQYF; cdr3_nt: TGTGCCAGTTTGGGGGCTACAGATACGCAGTATTTT
v_call: TRBV29-1; d_call: -; j_call: TRBJ1-1; clone_size: -; cdr3_aa: CSSGGSGNTEAFF; cdr3_nt: TGCAGCTCCGGGGGGTCAGGGAACACTGAAGCTTTCTTT
v_call: TRBV7-9; d_call: -; j_call: TRBJ2-2; clone_size: -; cdr3_aa: CASSLGTANTGELFF; cdr3_nt: TGTGCCAGCAGCTTAGGGACAGCGAACACCGGGGAGCTGTTTTTT
v_call: TRBV6-1; d_call: -; j_call: TRBJ1-2; clone_size: -; cdr3_aa: CASSVRQSDGYTF; cdr3_nt: TGTGCCAGCAGTGTTCGACAGTCGGATGGCTACACCTTC
v_call: TRBV5-1; d_call: -; j_call: TRBJ2-5; clone_size: -; cdr3_aa: CASSPNGIGTQYF; cdr3_nt: TGCGCCAGCAGCCCAAATGGGATTGGGACCCAGTACTTC
v_call: TRBV29-1; d_call: -; j_call: TRBJ2-1; clone_size: -; cdr3_aa: CSVEDPHRGDEQFF; cdr3_nt: TGCAGCGTTGAAGATCCCCATAGGGGGGATGAGCAGTTCTTC
v_call: TRBV30; d_call: TRBD2; j_call: TRBJ2-1; clone_size: once; cdr3_aa: CAWRSGGAHEQFF; cdr3_nt: TGTGCCTGGCGTAGCGGGGGGGCCCATGAGCAGTTCTTC
v_call: TRBV9; d_call: -; j_call: TRBJ1-4; clone_size: once; cdr3_aa: CASSVGTTTNEKLFF; cdr3_nt: TGTGCCAGCAGCGTAGGAACAACAACTAATGAAAAACTGTTTTTT
v_call: TRBV6-5; d_call: TRBD1; j_call: TRBJ1-2; clone_size: -; cdr3_aa: CAIPGTGNVYGYTF; cdr3_nt: TGTGCCATTCCCGGGACAGGGAATGTATATGGCTACACCTTC